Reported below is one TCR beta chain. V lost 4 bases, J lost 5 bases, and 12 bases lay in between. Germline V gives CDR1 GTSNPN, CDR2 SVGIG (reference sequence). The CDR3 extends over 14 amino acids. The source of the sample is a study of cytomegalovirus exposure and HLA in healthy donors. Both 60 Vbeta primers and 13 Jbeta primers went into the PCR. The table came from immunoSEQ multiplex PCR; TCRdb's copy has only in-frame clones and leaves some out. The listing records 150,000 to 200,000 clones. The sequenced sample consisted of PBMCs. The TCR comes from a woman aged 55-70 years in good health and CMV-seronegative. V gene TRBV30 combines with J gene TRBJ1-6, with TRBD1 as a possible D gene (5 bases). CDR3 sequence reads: CAWTLGGDNSPLHF. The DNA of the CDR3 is TGTGCCTGGACCCTCGGGGGGGATAATTCACCCCTCCACTTT.